This TCR beta chain is from a study of CD8 T cells in Susac syndrome. Random hexamers were used to reverse transcribe about 0.5 to 1 ug of RNA. A single record per CDR3 protein comes from TCRdb applying MiXCR to the immunoSEQ multiplex PCR reads. The sample includes around 170,000 distinct CDR3 sequences, roughly 94% of them seen just once. Trimming removed 2 bases from V and 8 bases from J, with 15 bases in between. The germline V gene encodes CDR1 MNHEY and CDR2 SVGAGI. CDR3 length equals 14 residues. The sequenced material came from CD8+ T cells from PBMCs. The rearrangement joins TRBV6-5 to TRBJ1-2, with D unresolved. The origin of this receptor is a human donor with Susac syndrome. The CDR3 sequence is CASSYGEGVRGYTF. The CDR3 nucleotides read TGTGCCAGCAGTTACGGAGAGGGAGTCCGGGGCTACACCTTC.